This T cell receptor (beta chain) was captured in a study of control samples from healthy donors and cancer patients. CDR1 and CDR2 from the germline V gene are LNHNV and YYDKDF (reference sequence). The CDR3 extends over 15 amino acids. V gave up 3 bases and J gave up 4 bases; unmatched junction bases: 8. Profiling relied on immunoSEQ multiplex PCR, and the TCRdb table lists in-frame clones only, not all of them. The repertoire holds more than 85,000 clones, about 92% seen once, with 2% to 3% in the top ten. The source material was blood. This clonotype was obtained from a woman aged 18 to 35 in good health. The chain carries TRBV15 and TRBJ2-5; 7 bases match TRBD1. The CDR3 is CATSRRGTGAETQYF. The CDR3 DNA reads TGTGCCACCAGCAGGAGGGGCACAGGGGCAGAGACCCAGTACTTC.